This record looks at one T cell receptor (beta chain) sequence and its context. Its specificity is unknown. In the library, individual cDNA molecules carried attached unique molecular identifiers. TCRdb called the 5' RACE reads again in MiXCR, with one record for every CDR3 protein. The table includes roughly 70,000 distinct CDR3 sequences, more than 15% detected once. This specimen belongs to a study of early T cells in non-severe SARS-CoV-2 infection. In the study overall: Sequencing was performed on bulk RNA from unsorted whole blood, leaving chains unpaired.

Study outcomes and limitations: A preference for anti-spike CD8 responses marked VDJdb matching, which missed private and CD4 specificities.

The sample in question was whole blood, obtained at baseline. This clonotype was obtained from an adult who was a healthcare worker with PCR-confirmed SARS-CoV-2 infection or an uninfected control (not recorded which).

The CDR3 is CASQQPGAQRNEQYF. The CDR3 DNA reads TGTGCCAGTCAACAACCAGGGGCCCAACGAAACGAGCAGTACTTC. V and J are TRBV7-2 and TRBJ2-7; possible D gene TRBD1, 6 bases. V lost 9 bases and J 5 bases, leaving 23 bases between the germline ends. The CDR3 contains 15 residues. Germline lookup yields CDR1 SGHTA and CDR2 FQGNSA.